The 3 T cell receptor beta chains reported below all come from one sample, sequenced in a study of blood T cell repertoires in COVID-19. Sequencing used immunoSEQ multiplex PCR; TCRdb keeps in-frame clones, though not all of them. The data show approximately 310,000 clones, with 89% seen just once and 4% to 6% held by the top ten. The sequenced sample was PBMCs or T cells enriched from blood (not recorded which). All receptors derive from a man in his 60s who had recovered from COVID-19.

V is TRBV19 and J is TRBJ2-5; TRBD2 is a possible D gene (5 bases). The CDR3 sequence is 14 residues long. Germline CDR1 LNHDA, CDR2 SQIVND (reference sequence). The ends were cut back, 2 bases at V and 7 bases at J, with 14 bases in the middle. CDR3 loop: CASSIPGSGGTQYF. CDR3 in DNA: TGTGCCAGTAGTATACCGGGGAGTGGAGGGACCCAGTACTTC.

The V call is TRBV15, the J call TRBJ1-4; the match to TRBD1 covers 9 bases. The CDR3 loop spans 15 amino acids. Trimming at V came to 3 bases and at J to 5 bases, leaving 4 bases not matched to a gene. Germline V lookup: CDR1 LNHNV, CDR2 YYDKDF (reference sequence). DNA for the CDR3: TGTGCCACCAGCAGGGCCGGGACAGGGAATGAAAAACTGTTTTTT. It translates to CATSRAGTGNEKLFF.

The J gene is TRBJ2-3, the V gene TRBV4-2; tentatively, D is TRBD2 (6 bases). Germline loops: CDR1 LGHNA, CDR2 YNFKEQ. This CDR3 has 15 amino acids. V shed 2 bases and J shed 0 bases, with 9 bases lying between them. CDR3 amino acids: CASSQLATSTDTQYF. The CDR3 DNA reads as TGTGCCAGCAGCCAACTAGCGACTAGCACAGATACGCAGTATTTT.